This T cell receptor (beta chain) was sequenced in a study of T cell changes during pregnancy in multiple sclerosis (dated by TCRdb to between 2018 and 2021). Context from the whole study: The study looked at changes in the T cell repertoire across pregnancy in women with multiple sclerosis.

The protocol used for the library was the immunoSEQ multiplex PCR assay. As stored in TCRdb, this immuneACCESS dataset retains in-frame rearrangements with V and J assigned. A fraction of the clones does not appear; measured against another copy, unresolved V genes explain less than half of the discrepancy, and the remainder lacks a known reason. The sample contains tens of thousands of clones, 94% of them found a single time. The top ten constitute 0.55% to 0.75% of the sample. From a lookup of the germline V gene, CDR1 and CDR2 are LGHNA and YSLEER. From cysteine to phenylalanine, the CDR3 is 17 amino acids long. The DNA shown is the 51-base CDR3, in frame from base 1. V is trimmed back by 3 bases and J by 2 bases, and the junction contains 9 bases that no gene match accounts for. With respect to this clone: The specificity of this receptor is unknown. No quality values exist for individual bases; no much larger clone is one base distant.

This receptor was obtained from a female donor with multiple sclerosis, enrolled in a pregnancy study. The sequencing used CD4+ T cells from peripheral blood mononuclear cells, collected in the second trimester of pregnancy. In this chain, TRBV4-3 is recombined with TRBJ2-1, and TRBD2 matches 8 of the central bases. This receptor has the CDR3 CASSQGSGGPAYNEQFF. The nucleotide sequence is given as TGCGCCAGCAGCCAGGGTTCGGGGGGGCCCGCCTACAATGAGCAGTTCTTC.